The 14 T cell receptor beta chains presented below share a single source sample, sequenced in a study of cytomegalovirus exposure and HLA in healthy donors. 13 Jbeta primers and 60 Vbeta primers were used for the PCR. Assay used: immunoSEQ multiplex PCR; TCRdb lists only in-frame clones, some missing. The repertoire holds some 140,000 clones, with about 85% as singletons. The sample comprised PBMCs. The receptors come from a man aged 25 to 40 in good health and CMV-seropositive.

The chain employs TRBV4-1 and TRBJ2-7; 9 bases align to TRBD1. Trimming at V came to 4 bases and at J to 0 bases, leaving 7 bases not matched to a gene. Germline assignment: CDR1 MGHRA and CDR2 YSYEKL. This CDR3 has 16 residues. CDR3: CASSLDLGQGSYEQYF. The CDR3 DNA sequence: TGCGCCAGCAGCCTCGACTTGGGACAGGGCTCCTACGAGCAGTACTTC.

This chain links TRBV4-2 with TRBJ2-7; D is perhaps TRBD2 (6 bases). Germline V gene data show CDR1 as LGHNA and CDR2 as YNFKEQ. V lost 4 bases, J lost 11 bases, and 15 bases lay in between. The CDR3 has 12 amino acids. CDR3 residues: CASSPPGETEYF. The CDR3, as DNA: TGTGCCAGCAGCCCTCCGGGGGAGACGGAGTACTTC.

This clone was seen a single time. The V gene is TRBV19, the J gene TRBJ2-1, with TRBD2 matching over 7 bases. Germline assignment: CDR1 LNHDA and CDR2 SQIVND (reference sequence). Unmatched junction bases numbered 4, after V lost 2 bases and J lost 6 bases. This CDR3 has 14 residues. The CDR3 bases are TGTGCCAGTAGTATATCCCAGCGGGGCAATGAGCAGTTCTTC. Its translation is CASSISQRGNEQFF. The full variable domain, in which reference TRBV19 and TRBJ2-1 provide the parts outside the CDR3, is DGGITQSPKYLFRKEGQNVTLSCEQNLNHDAMYWYRQDPGQGLRLIYYSQIVNDFQKGDIAEGYSVSREKKESFPLTVTSAQKNPTAFYLCASSISQRGNEQFFGPGTRLTVL.

The chain couples TRBV11-1 to TRBJ2-1, with D perhaps matching TRBD2 (6 bases). Germline-derived CDR1 and CDR2 are SGHAT and FQDESV (reference sequence). Trimming left V 4 bases short and J 8 bases short, with 18 bases between. CDR3 length equals 15 residues. DNA for the CDR3: TGTGCCAGCAGCTCCCAGGCAGGGCGGAGGGATGAGCAGTTCTTC. It specifies CASSSQAGRRDEQFF.

The chain combines TRBV30 with TRBJ1-5; D not resolved. V was clipped by 5 bases and J by 5 bases, with 16 bases between them. Germline CDR1 GTSNPN, CDR2 SVGIG (reference sequence). The length of the CDR3 is 14 residues. CDR3 bases: TGTGCCTGGGCGGGCCCCTTACGGGATCAGCCCCAGCATTTT. This codes for CAWAGPLRDQPQHF.

V is TRBV5-1 and J is TRBJ2-3; TRBD2 is a possible D gene (5 bases). Trimming pared 7 bases from V and 0 bases from J, leaving 6 bases between. The V gene's germline CDR1 is SGHRS and CDR2 YFSETQ. The CDR3 has 12 residues. CDR3: CASGESTDTQYF. DNA for the CDR3: TGCGCCAGCGGGGAGAGCACAGATACGCAGTATTTT.

V is TRBV28 and J is TRBJ2-3; 8 nucleotides match TRBD2. V lost 2 bases and J lost 0; bases outside the gene matches: 10. CDR1 is MDHEN and CDR2 is SYDVKM in the germline V gene. The CDR3 runs to 18 residues. The CDR3 protein is CASSLRREGRKSTDTQYF. The CDR3 DNA sequence: TGTGCCAGCAGTTTACGACGGGAGGGCCGTAAAAGCACAGATACGCAGTATTTT.

The rearrangement joins TRBV14 to TRBJ1-6, with D tentatively TRBD1 (6 bases). V was trimmed by 4 bases and J by 9 bases, leaving 19 bases between them. Germline V lookup: CDR1 SGHDN, CDR2 FVKESK. The CDR3 runs 16 residues. CDR3 bases: TGTGCCAGCAGCCGAGGGGGGGGCGGGGCGATTTCACCCCTCCACTTT. As protein: CASSRGGGGAISPLHF.

This clone has more than one count but fewer than ten. The V and J genes are TRBV27 and TRBJ2-1; the D is unclear. The CDR3 covers 12 residues. V dropped 5 bases and J dropped 8 bases, with 10 bases sitting between them. Germline-derived CDR1 and CDR2 are MNHEY and SMNVEV (reference sequence). The CDR3 bases are TGTGCCAGCAGTCACCGGAGCGATGAGCAGTTCTTC. Translating gives CASSHRSDEQFF.

The gene calls are TRBV5-1 and TRBJ2-1; 11 nucleotides line up with TRBD1. The junction had 13 bases not matched to a gene; V was cut back by 4 bases and J by 10 bases. Germline loops: CDR1 SGHRS, CDR2 YFSETQ. This CDR3 is 16 amino acids long. In nucleotides, the CDR3 is TGCGCCAGCAGCCAACCGGGACAGGGGGGCAGAAGGGAGCAGTTCTTC. Translating it yields CASSQPGQGGRREQFF.

V and J are TRBV30 and TRBJ2-3; the D gene is possibly TRBD1 (7 bases). Between the trimmed V and J ends, which lost 0 bases and 5 bases, there was a span of 15 bases. Germline V gives CDR1 GTSNPN, CDR2 SVGIG (reference sequence). The CDR3 has 15 residues. CDR3 in DNA: TGTGCCTGGAGTGTAGGAGGGGGCCTCAGAGATACGCAGTATTTT. Encoded protein: CAWSVGGGLRDTQYF.

CDR3 nucleotide sequence: TGCGCCAGCAGCTTGGAGGAAGGCGGAGGCACTGAAGCTTTCTTT. Its protein product is CASSLEEGGGTEAFF. V and J are TRBV5-1 and TRBJ1-1; D call uncertain. Trimming left V 0 bases short and J 4 bases short, with 13 bases between. Looked up from germline, CDR1 is SGHRS and CDR2 is YFSETQ. The length of the CDR3 is 15 residues.

The chain combines TRBV6-4 with TRBJ1-2, with 8 bases that match TRBD1. V lost 2 bases and J lost 0; bases outside the gene matches: 2. CDR3 size: 15 residues. Germline V gives CDR1 MRHNA, CDR2 SNTAGT. The CDR3 DNA reads TGTGCCAGCAGTGACGGGACAGGATCTAACTATGGCTACACCTTC. This encodes CASSDGTGSNYGYTF.

V gene TRBV7-2 combines with J gene TRBJ1-4; D is unclear. This CDR3 region has 15 residues. Between the trimmed V and J ends, which lost 5 bases and 7 bases, there was a span of 17 bases. The germline V gene encodes CDR1 SGHTA and CDR2 FQGNSA. As DNA, the CDR3 is TGTGCCAGCAGCCAGAACAGCCTCCGCAGTGAAAAACTGTTTTTT. Translating gives CASSQNSLRSEKLFF.